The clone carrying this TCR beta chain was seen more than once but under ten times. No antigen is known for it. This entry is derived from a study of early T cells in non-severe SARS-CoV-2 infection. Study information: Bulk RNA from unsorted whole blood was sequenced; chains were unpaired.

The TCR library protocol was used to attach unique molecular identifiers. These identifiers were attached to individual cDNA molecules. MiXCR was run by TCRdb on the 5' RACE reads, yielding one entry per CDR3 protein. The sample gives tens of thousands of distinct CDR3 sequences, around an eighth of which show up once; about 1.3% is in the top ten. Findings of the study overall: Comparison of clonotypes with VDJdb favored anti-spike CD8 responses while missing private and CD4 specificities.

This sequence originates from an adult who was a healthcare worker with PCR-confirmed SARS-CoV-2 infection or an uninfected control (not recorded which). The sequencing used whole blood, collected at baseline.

CDR3 sequence (DNA): TGTGCCAGCAGTTTGGGACAGCACTATGGCTACACCTTC. Translated, it gives CASSLGQHYGYTF. The chain couples TRBV7-9 to TRBJ1-2; 7 nucleotides agree with TRBD1. Looked up from germline, CDR1 is SEHNR and CDR2 is FQNEAQ (reference sequence). V trimming: 6 bases; J trimming: 3 bases; junction bases outside the gene matches: 4. CDR3 length: 13 residues.